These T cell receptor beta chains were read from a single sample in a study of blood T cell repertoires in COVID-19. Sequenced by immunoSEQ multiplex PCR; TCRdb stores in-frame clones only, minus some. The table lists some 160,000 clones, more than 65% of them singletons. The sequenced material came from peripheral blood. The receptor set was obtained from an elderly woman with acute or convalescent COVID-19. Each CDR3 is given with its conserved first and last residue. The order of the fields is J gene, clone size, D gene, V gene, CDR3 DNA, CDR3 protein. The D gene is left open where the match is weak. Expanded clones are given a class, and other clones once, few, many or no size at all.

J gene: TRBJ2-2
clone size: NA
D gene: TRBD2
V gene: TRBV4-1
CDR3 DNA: TGCGCCAGCAGCCTCGGGACTAGCGGGGCAGGGGAGCTGTTTTTT
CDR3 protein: CASSLGTSGAGELFF

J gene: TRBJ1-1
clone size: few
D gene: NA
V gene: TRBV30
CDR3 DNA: TGTGCCTGGAGCGGACAGTGGAGCACTGAAGCTTTCTTT
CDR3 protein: CAWSGQWSTEAFF

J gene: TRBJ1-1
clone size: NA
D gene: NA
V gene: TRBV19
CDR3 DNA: TGTGCCAGTAGTATGCAGGGTGTTTTATCTGAAGCTTTCTTT
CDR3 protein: CASSMQGVLSEAFF

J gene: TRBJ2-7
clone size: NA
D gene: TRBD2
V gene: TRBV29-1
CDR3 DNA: TGCAGCGGTGGCGGGGGAAAGCGGGGGAACTCCTACGAGCAGTACTTC
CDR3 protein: CSGGGGKRGNSYEQYF

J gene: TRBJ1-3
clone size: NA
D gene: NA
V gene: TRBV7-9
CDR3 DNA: TGTGCCAGCAGGGAGTGGGGGGGAGAAAACACCATATATTTT
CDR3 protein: CASREWGGENTIYF

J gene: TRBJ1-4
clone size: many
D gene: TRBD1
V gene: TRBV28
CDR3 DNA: TGTGCCAGCAGTTACCCCCGGGACAGGAGTGAGGGAAGACTGTTTTTT
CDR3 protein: CASSYPRDRSEGRLFF

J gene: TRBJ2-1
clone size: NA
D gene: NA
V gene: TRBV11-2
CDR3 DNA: TGTGCCAGCAGCTTAGTTCAGGGGAATGAGCAGTTCTTC
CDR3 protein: CASSLVQGNEQFF

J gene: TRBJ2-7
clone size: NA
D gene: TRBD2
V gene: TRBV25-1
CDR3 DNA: TGTGCCAGCAGTGAAGGAGTAGGGAGGGACGAGCAGTACTTC
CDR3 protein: CASSEGVGRDEQYF

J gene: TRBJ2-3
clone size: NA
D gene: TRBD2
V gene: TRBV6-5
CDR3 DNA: TGTGCCAGCCGGGACTACACAGATACGCAGTATTTT
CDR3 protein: CASRDYTDTQYF

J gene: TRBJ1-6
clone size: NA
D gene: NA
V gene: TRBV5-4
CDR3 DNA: TGTGCCAGCAGCTTGGGACAGACCAATTCACCCCTCCACTTT
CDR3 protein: CASSLGQTNSPLHF

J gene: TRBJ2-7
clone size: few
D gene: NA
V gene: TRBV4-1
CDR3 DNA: TGCGCCAGCAGCCAAGATATTAGGAGACAGAGAGTGGTAGCTAGCGAGCCCTACGAGCAGTACTTC
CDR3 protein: CASSQDIRRQRVVASEPYEQYF

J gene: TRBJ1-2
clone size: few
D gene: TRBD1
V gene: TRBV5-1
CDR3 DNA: TGCGCCAGCAGCAACGGACAGGGGAACTATGGCTACACCTTC
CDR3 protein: CASSNGQGNYGYTF

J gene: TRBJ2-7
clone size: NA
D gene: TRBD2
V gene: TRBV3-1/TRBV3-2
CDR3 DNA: TGTGCCAGCAGCCACGGACTAGCGGGAACCCACGAGCAGTACTTC
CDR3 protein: CASSHGLAGTHEQYF